This T cell receptor (beta chain) is drawn from a study of tumor-infiltrating lymphocytes in localized non-small cell lung cancer. Study details: Patients included smokers and never-smokers with various histologies, some sampled after neoadjuvant chemotherapy. Study results and caveats: Only some patients had TCR sequencing, depending on available tissue. TCRbeta sequencing showed higher T cell infiltration in tumors than uninvolved lung. IM1 and IM2 tumors showed no difference in T-cell fraction.

The table came from immunoSEQ multiplex PCR; TCRdb's copy has only in-frame clones and leaves some out. Of some 8,100 clones in the sample, about 64% were seen once. With respect to this clone: Its antigen is not identified.

The V gene lost 8 bases and the J gene lost 10 bases, with 9 bases spanning the gap. CDR1 MNHEY and CDR2 SVGAGI come from the germline V gene. This CDR3 spans 11 amino acids. This chain uses TRBV6-5 with TRBJ1-6; D unclear. Material for sequencing was uninvolved lung tissue not adjacent to the tumor. The TCR was taken from a human donor with non-small cell lung cancer. CDR3: CASGMVSPLHF. CDR3 bases: TGTGCCAGCGGGATGGTATCACCCCTCCACTTT.